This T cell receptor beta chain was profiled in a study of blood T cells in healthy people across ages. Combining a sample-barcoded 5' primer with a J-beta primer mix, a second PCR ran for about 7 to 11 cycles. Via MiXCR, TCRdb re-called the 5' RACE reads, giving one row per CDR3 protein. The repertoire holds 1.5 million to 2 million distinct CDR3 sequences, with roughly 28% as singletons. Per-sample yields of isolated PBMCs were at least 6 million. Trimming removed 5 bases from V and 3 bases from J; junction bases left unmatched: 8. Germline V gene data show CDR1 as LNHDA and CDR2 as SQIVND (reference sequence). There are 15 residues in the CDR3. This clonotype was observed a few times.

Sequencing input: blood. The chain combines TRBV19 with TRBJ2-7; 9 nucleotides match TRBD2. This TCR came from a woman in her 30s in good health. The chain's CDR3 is CASSVASGTGYEQYF. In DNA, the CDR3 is TGTGCCAGTAGTGTGGCTAGCGGGACGGGCTACGAGCAGTACTTC.